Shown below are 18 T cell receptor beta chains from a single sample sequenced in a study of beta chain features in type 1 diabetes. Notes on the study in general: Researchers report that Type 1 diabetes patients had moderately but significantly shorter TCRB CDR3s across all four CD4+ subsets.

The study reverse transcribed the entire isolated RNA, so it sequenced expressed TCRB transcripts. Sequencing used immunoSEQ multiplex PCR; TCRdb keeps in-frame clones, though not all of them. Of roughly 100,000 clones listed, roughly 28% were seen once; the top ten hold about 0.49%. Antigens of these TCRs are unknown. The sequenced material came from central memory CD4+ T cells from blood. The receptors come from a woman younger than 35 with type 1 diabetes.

The CDR3 sequence is CASSLREGGTEAFF. For the CDR3, the DNA is TGCGCCAGCAGCTTGAGGGAGGGCGGCACTGAAGCTTTCTTT. The chain is built from TRBV5-1 and TRBJ1-1, with D uncertain. Germline loops: CDR1 SGHRS, CDR2 YFSETQ. The CDR3 spans 14 residues. Trimming removed 1 base from V and 4 bases from J, with 11 bases in between. Complete variable domain (other parts from reference TRBV5-1 and TRBJ1-1): KAGVTQTPRYLIKTRGQQVTLSCSPISGHRSVSWYQQTPGQGLQFLFEYFSETQRNKGNFPGRFSGRQFSNSRSEMNVSTLELGDSALYLCASSLREGGTEAFFGQGTRLTVV.

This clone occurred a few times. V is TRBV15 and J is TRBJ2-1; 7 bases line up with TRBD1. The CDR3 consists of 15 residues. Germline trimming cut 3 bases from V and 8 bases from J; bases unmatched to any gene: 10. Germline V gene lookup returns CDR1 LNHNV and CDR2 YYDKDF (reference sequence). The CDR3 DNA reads TGTGCCACCAGCAGGGAAAGGGACAGTTGGTATGAGCAGTTCTTC. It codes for CATSRERDSWYEQFF.

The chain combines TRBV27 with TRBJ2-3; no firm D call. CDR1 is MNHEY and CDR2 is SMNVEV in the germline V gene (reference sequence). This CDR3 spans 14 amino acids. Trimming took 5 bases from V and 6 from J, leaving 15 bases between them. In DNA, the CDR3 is TGTGCCAGCAGTCCTCTAGTGAAGGCGGATACGCAGTATTTT. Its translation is CASSPLVKADTQYF.

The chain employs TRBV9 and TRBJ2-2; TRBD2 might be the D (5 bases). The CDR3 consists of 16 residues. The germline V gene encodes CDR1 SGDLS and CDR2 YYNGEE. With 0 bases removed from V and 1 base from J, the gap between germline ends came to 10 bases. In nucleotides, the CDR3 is TGTGCCAGCAGCGTAGCTGCTAGCCTGAACACCGGGGAGCTGTTTTTT. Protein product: CASSVAASLNTGELFF.

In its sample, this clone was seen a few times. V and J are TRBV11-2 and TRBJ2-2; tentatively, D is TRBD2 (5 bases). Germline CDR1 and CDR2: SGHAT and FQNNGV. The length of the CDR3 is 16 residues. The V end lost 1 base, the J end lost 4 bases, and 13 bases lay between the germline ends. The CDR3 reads CASSLASSRITGELFF. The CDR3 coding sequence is TGTGCCAGCAGCTTAGCCTCTAGCCGCATCACCGGGGAGCTGTTTTTT.

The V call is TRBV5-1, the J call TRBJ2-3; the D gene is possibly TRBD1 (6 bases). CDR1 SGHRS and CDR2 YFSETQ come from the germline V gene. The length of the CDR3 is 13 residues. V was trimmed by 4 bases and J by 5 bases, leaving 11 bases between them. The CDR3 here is CASSNLQGDTQYF. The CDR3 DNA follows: TGCGCCAGCAGCAACTTACAGGGAGATACGCAGTATTTT.

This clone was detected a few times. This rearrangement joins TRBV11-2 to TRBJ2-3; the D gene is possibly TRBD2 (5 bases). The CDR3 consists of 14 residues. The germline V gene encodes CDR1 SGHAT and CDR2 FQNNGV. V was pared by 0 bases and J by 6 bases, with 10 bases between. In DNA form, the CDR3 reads TGTGCCAGCAGCTTAGATCGGGGAACGGATACGCAGTATTTT. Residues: CASSLDRGTDTQYF.

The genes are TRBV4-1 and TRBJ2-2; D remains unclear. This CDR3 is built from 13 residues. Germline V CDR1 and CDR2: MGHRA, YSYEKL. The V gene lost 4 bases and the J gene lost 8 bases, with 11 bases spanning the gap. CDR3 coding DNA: TGCGCCAGCAGCCCCCAACAGAGAGGGGAGCTGTTTTTT. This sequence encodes CASSPQQRGELFF.

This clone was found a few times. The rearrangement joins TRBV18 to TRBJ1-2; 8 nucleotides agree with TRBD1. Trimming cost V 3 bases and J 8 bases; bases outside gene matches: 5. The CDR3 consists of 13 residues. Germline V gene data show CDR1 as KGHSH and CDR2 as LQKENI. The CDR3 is CASSPVTGEGYTF. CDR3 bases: TGTGCCAGCTCACCTGTGACAGGGGAGGGCTACACCTTC.

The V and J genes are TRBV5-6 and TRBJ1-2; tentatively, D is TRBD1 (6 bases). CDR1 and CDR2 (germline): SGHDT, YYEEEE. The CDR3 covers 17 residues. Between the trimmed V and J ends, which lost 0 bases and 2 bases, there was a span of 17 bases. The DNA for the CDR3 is TGTGCCAGCAGCTTGGCCGGGGAGGGGGAGTCCAACTATGGCTACACCTTC. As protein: CASSLAGEGESNYGYTF. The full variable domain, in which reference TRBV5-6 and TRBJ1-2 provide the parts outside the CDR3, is DAGVTQSPTHLIKTRGQQVTLRCSPKSGHDTVSWYQQALGQGPQFIFQYYEEEERQRGNFPDRFSGHQFPNYSSELNVNALLLGDSALYLCASSLAGEGESNYGYTFGSGTRLTVV.

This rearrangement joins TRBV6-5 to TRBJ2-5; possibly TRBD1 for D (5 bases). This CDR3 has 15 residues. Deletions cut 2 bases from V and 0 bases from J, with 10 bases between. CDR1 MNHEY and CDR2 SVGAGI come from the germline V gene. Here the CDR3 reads CASSYGQGHQETQYF. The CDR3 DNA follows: TGTGCCAGCAGTTACGGGCAGGGTCACCAAGAGACCCAGTACTTC.

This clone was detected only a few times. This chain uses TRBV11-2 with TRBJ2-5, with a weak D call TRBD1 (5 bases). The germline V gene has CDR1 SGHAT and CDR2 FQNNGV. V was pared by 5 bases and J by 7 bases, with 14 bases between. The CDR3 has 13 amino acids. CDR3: CASSPQGWGTQYF. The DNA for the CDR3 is TGTGCCAGCAGCCCTCAGGGTTGGGGGACCCAGTACTTC.

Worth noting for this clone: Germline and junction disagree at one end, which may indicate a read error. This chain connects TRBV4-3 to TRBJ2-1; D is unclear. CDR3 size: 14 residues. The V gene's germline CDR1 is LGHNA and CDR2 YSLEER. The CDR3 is CAGSQVVQNNEQFF. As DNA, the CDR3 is TGCGCCGGCAGCCAAGTCGTACAAAACAATGAGCAGTTCTTC.

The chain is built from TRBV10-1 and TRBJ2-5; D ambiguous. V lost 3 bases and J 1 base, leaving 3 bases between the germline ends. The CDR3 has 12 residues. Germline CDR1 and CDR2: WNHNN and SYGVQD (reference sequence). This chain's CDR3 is CASSDVQETQYF. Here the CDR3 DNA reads TGCGCCAGCAGTGACGTCCAAGAGACCCAGTACTTC.

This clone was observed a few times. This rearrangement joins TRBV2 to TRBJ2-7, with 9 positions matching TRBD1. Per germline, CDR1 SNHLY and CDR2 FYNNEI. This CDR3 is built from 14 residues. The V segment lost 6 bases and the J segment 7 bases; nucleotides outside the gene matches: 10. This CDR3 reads CASRLVGTGNEQYV. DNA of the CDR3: TGTGCCAGCAGATTGGTCGGGACAGGGAATGAGCAGTACGTC.

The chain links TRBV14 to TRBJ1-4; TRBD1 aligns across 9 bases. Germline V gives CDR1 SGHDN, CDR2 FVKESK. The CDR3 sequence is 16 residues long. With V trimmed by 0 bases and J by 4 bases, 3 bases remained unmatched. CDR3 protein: CASSQERGQGNEKLFF. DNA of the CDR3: TGTGCCAGCAGCCAAGAACGGGGACAGGGTAATGAAAAACTGTTTTTT. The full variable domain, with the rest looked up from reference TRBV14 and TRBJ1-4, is EAGVTQFPSHSVIEKGQTVTLRCDPISGHDNLYWYRRVMGKEIKFLLHFVKESKQDESGMPNNRFLAERTGGTYSTLKVQPAELEDSGVYFCASSQERGQGNEKLFFGSGTQLSVL.

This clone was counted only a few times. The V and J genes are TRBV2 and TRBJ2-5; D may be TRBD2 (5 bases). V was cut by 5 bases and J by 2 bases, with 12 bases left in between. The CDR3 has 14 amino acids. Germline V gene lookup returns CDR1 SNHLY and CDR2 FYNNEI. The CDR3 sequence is CASSIPGTQETQYF. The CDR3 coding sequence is TGTGCCAGCAGTATACCGGGAACGCAAGAGACCCAGTACTTC. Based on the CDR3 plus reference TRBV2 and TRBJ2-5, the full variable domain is EPEVTQTPSHQVTQMGQEVILRCVPISNHLYFYWYRQILGQKVEFLVSFYNNEISEKSEIFDDQFSVERPDGSNFTLKIRSTKLEDSAMYFCASSIPGTQETQYFGPGTRLLVL.

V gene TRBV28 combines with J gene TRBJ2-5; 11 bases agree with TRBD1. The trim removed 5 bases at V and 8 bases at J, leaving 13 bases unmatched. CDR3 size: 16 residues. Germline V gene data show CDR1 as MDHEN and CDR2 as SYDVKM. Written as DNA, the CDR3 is TGTGCCAGCAGTAGAGCCGGGACAGGGGGACTTTTCACCCAGTACTTC. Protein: CASSRAGTGGLFTQYF.